Listed below are T cell receptor beta chains from one sample, sequenced in a study of blood T cell repertoires in COVID-19. Data came from immunoSEQ multiplex PCR; TCRdb stores just in-frame clones and leaves some out. The sample includes roughly 250,000 clones, about 87% of them seen just once. The material sequenced was PBMCs or T cells enriched from blood (not recorded which). The receptors shown here come from a woman aged 50 to 60 who had recovered from COVID-19. The CDR3 runs from the conserved cysteine through the conserved F or W. The order of the fields is J gene, V gene, CDR3 protein.

j_call: TRBJ2-5
v_call: TRBV3-1/TRBV3-2
cdr3_aa: CASSRREETQYF

j_call: TRBJ2-3
v_call: TRBV7-6
cdr3_aa: CASSLDSDTQYF

j_call: TRBJ2-1
v_call: TRBV12-3/TRBV12-4
cdr3_aa: CASSRASYNEQFF

j_call: TRBJ1-4
v_call: TRBV19
cdr3_aa: CASPDRRNEKLFF

j_call: TRBJ2-2
v_call: TRBV5-4
cdr3_aa: CASSSSGLNTGELFF

j_call: TRBJ1-2
v_call: TRBV12-3/TRBV12-4
cdr3_aa: CASSLEGAQGYTF

j_call: TRBJ2-3
v_call: TRBV4-3
cdr3_aa: CASSQEAATYTDTQYF

j_call: TRBJ1-3
v_call: TRBV14
cdr3_aa: CASRPSGTRLTGNTIYF

j_call: TRBJ2-3
v_call: TRBV2
cdr3_aa: CASNNGFTDTQYF

j_call: TRBJ2-2
v_call: TRBV4-3
cdr3_aa: CASSQSGLRGVGELFF

j_call: TRBJ1-5
v_call: TRBV7-2
cdr3_aa: CASSASSTGFNQPQHF

j_call: TRBJ2-3
v_call: TRBV10-3
cdr3_aa: CAISLDRGTDTQYF

j_call: TRBJ2-5
v_call: TRBV29-1
cdr3_aa: CSVVGAQETQYF

j_call: TRBJ1-5
v_call: TRBV3-1/TRBV3-2
cdr3_aa: CASSLGAGFSNQPQHF

j_call: TRBJ1-2
v_call: TRBV18
cdr3_aa: CASSPPGTPGLGYTF

j_call: TRBJ2-1
v_call: TRBV9
cdr3_aa: CASSGGGNEQFF

j_call: TRBJ2-1
v_call: TRBV2
cdr3_aa: CASKRISGSASYNEQFF

j_call: TRBJ2-5
v_call: TRBV4-1
cdr3_aa: CASSQVRYREETQYF

j_call: TRBJ1-1
v_call: TRBV20-1
cdr3_aa: CSAESDSEAFF

j_call: TRBJ1-5
v_call: TRBV7-9
cdr3_aa: CASSLSESNQPQHF

j_call: TRBJ1-1
v_call: TRBV19
cdr3_aa: CASSISRNTEAFF

j_call: TRBJ1-1
v_call: TRBV5-4
cdr3_aa: CASSFLNRGDTEAFF

j_call: TRBJ2-3
v_call: TRBV5-1
cdr3_aa: CASSLGAGSTDTQYF

j_call: TRBJ2-2
v_call: TRBV10-1
cdr3_aa: CATSDRADTGELFF

j_call: TRBJ1-1
v_call: TRBV6-4
cdr3_aa: CASSSQGIDGTEAFF

j_call: TRBJ1-1
v_call: TRBV28
cdr3_aa: CASRMTGVGFTEAFF

j_call: TRBJ1-2
v_call: TRBV3-1/TRBV3-2
cdr3_aa: CASSQDEGNGYTF

j_call: TRBJ1-2
v_call: TRBV27
cdr3_aa: CASSTRRGGYTF

j_call: TRBJ2-5
v_call: TRBV7-9
cdr3_aa: CASNPGLAGQETQYF

j_call: TRBJ2-7
v_call: TRBV30
cdr3_aa: CAWRHPGAFSASYEQYF

j_call: TRBJ2-3
v_call: TRBV9
cdr3_aa: CASSVDPSGIISDTQYF

j_call: TRBJ2-7
v_call: TRBV5-4
cdr3_aa: CASSLRNDRGGEQYF

j_call: TRBJ2-1
v_call: TRBV27
cdr3_aa: CASSLSPGVTNEQFF

j_call: TRBJ2-5
v_call: TRBV3-1/TRBV3-2
cdr3_aa: CASSQLEVETQYF

j_call: TRBJ2-3
v_call: TRBV5-1
cdr3_aa: CASRGGLVTTETDTQYF

j_call: TRBJ1-3
v_call: TRBV7-9
cdr3_aa: CASSFQTGGFSGNTIYF

j_call: TRBJ2-1
v_call: TRBV4-3
cdr3_aa: CASSPGLAGGREQFF

j_call: TRBJ2-1
v_call: TRBV7-9
cdr3_aa: CASSSSSGFSSYNEQFF

j_call: TRBJ2-1
v_call: TRBV27
cdr3_aa: CASSLTSSGSWSYNEQFF

j_call: TRBJ1-1
v_call: TRBV21-1
cdr3_aa: CASSKAWGPSPGGNTEAFF